Shown below are 9 T cell receptor beta chains from a single sample sequenced in a study of shared clonotypes between healthy human individuals. Only CD45RO-negative cells positively selected for CCR7 counted as naive CD8 cells, so terminally differentiated effector memory CD45RA+ cells were excluded. Here immunoSEQ multiplex PCR was the method, and the copy in TCRdb shows in-frame clones only, minus some. In the table there are some 1,900,000 clones, approximately 95% of which are singletons. The specimen sequenced was naive CD8+ T cells sorted from blood. Source of these receptors: a man aged 18 to 35 in good health.

This sequence joins TRBV6-1 and TRBJ2-7; D may correspond to TRBD1 or TRBD2 (5 bases each). Germline V CDR1 and CDR2: MNHNS, SASEGT. This CDR3 spans 13 amino acids. V was clipped by 5 bases and J by 3 bases, with 11 bases between them. The CDR3 DNA reads TGTGCCAGCAGTCAGGGTGCGGGCTACGAGCAGTACTTC. It is translated as CASSQGAGYEQYF.

This chain joins TRBV6-5 and TRBJ2-3, with D possibly TRBD2 on 5 matching bases. V was shortened by 2 bases and J by 3 bases, with 6 bases between the two germline ends. The CDR3 extends over 13 amino acids. CDR1 MNHEY and CDR2 SVGAGI come from the germline V gene. CDR3 DNA sequence: TGTGCCAGCAGTTACGGGGAGACAGATACGCAGTATTTT. It translates to CASSYGETDTQYF.

The chain recombines TRBV19 with TRBJ2-3, with TRBD2 matching 7 bases. V was clipped by 2 bases and J by 5 bases; unmatched bases: 4. CDR3 size: 14 residues. Germline CDR1 and CDR2: LNHDA and SQIVND (reference sequence). CDR3 DNA: TGTGCCAGTAGTATATCGTGGGAGGGAGATACGCAGTATTTT. Amino acids: CASSISWEGDTQYF. Full variable domain (remainder filled in from reference TRBV19 and TRBJ2-3): DGGITQSPKYLFRKEGQNVTLSCEQNLNHDAMYWYRQDPGQGLRLIYYSQIVNDFQKGDIAEGYSVSREKKESFPLTVTSAQKNPTAFYLCASSISWEGDTQYFGPGTRLTVL.

The V call is TRBV6-5, the J call TRBJ2-2; D might be TRBD1 or TRBD2, each matching 5 bases. V shed 4 bases and J shed 3 bases, with 9 bases lying between them. CDR1 is MNHEY and CDR2 is SVGAGI in the germline V gene. The CDR3 loop spans 14 amino acids. As DNA, the CDR3 is TGTGCCAGCAGTTTTGGGACCTACACCGGGGAGCTGTTTTTT. It encodes CASSFGTYTGELFF.

This chain joins TRBV11-2 and TRBJ2-7, with unresolved D. The V end lost 4 bases, the J end lost 9 bases, and 10 bases lay between the germline ends. The CDR3 contains 11 residues. Per the germline V gene, CDR1 is SGHAT and CDR2 is FQNNGV. CDR3 residues: CASSSSLGQYF. As DNA, the CDR3 is TGTGCCAGCAGCTCCAGTTTAGGGCAGTACTTC.

The rearrangement joins TRBV13 to TRBJ2-5; TRBD2 is a possible D gene (5 bases). The germline V gene has CDR1 PRHDT and CDR2 FYEKMQ (reference sequence). The CDR3 totals 13 residues. Trimming removed 4 bases at V and 4 bases at J, with 10 bases between. The CDR3 coding sequence is TGTGCCAGCAGCTGGGGAGAGCGAGAGACCCAGTACTTC. Amino acids: CASSWGERETQYF.

The chain recombines TRBV19 with TRBJ2-7; 7 bases agree with TRBD2. This CDR3 contains 15 residues. Trimming took 5 bases from V and 3 from J; bases not matched to a gene: 10. Germline V lookup: CDR1 LNHDA, CDR2 SQIVND (reference sequence). As DNA, the CDR3 is TGTGCCAGTAGTGCGGCCGAGGGAGGGTTCTACGAGCAGTACTTC. Residues: CASSAAEGGFYEQYF.

In regard to this clone: Distinct nucleotide sequences in the sample also encode this CDR3. The rearrangement uses TRBV7-9 and TRBJ1-1; D may be TRBD1 (5 bases). This CDR3 spans 15 amino acids. V lost 2 bases, J lost 0 bases, and 10 bases lay in between. Germline V lookup: CDR1 SEHNR, CDR2 FQNEAQ (reference sequence). The CDR3 region is CASSLWQGMNTEAFF. Written as DNA, the CDR3 is TGTGCCAGCAGCTTATGGCAGGGCATGAACACTGAAGCTTTCTTT. Together with reference TRBV7-9 and TRBJ1-1, the CDR3 gives the full variable domain: DTGVSQNPRHKITKRGQNVTFRCDPISEHNRLYWYRQTLGQGPEFLTYFQNEAQLEKSRLLSDRFSAERPKGSFSTLEIQRTEQGDSAMYLCASSLWQGMNTEAFFGQGTRLTVV.

This clone was seen a single time. The genes are TRBV19 and TRBJ2-2; the match to TRBD1 covers 8 bases. Germline V gene sequence: CDR1 LNHDA, CDR2 SQIVND (reference sequence). With V trimmed by 10 bases and J by 4 bases, 8 bases remained unmatched. This CDR3 contains 14 residues. The CDR3 is CATQDRAGTGELFF. The CDR3 nucleotides are TGTGCCACCCAGGACAGGGCGGGCACCGGGGAGCTGTTTTTT.